The 11 T cell receptor beta chains listed next were all sequenced from one sample in a study of patients and donors after allogeneic stem cell transplantation. TCRdb analysed the RT-PCR reads with MiXCR anew, one entry per CDR3 protein. The sample lists fewer than 250,000 distinct CDR3 sequences, 13% to 15% occurring once. Sequencing was done on a sample of blood, either unsorted or a sorted T cell fraction (not recorded which). The source of these receptors is a human donor who was either an allogeneic HSCT recipient or a stem cell or donor lymphocyte infusion donor (not recorded which). It is not recorded whose cells these are; they may come from a transplant donor.

This chain links TRBV5-1 with TRBJ2-7; TRBD1 matches 7 bases. This CDR3 is built from 14 residues. V shed 5 bases, J shed 4 bases, and the junction held 9 bases outside the gene matches. In germline, CDR1 is SGHRS, CDR2 YFSETQ. CDR3 coding DNA: TGCGCCAGCAGAGAGGACAGGAACCAATACGAGCAGTACTTC. Amino acids: CASREDRNQYEQYF.

This clonotype ranks as medium-sized. V is TRBV7-2 and J is TRBJ2-1; D might be TRBD2 (6 bases). The CDR3 runs 14 residues. Germline V gene data show CDR1 as SGHTA and CDR2 as FQGNSA. V lost 0 bases and J lost 6, with 9 bases in between. CDR3 sequence (DNA): TGTGCCAGCAGCTTAGCAGCGGGCGCCAATGAGCAGTTCTTC. It yields the protein CASSLAAGANEQFF.

V gene TRBV20-1 combines with J gene TRBJ2-7; 8 bases are shared with TRBD2. V was pared by 4 bases and J by 1 base, with 9 bases of the junction left unmatched. Germline CDR1 DFQATT, CDR2 SNEGSKA (reference sequence). The CDR3 is 15 residues long. The CDR3 region is CSAMPTGLGSYEQYF. CDR3 DNA sequence: TGCAGTGCTATGCCTACGGGACTAGGTTCCTACGAGCAGTACTTC.

This clonotype was found many times. The chain is built from TRBV6-5 and TRBJ2-3, with 9 bases fitting TRBD2. The CDR3 consists of 16 residues. Looked up from germline, CDR1 is MNHEY and CDR2 is SVGAGI. V lost 2 bases and J lost 1; bases outside the gene matches: 4. The CDR3 sequence: CASSYRRGGGTDTQYF. The CDR3 DNA is TGTGCCAGCAGTTACCGACGCGGGGGGGGCACAGATACGCAGTATTTT.

This clonotype was observed many times. This chain connects TRBV3-1 to TRBJ2-5; TRBD2 matches 7 bases. J was trimmed by 1 base and V by 2 bases; bases with no gene match: 10. Germline assignment: CDR1 LGHDT and CDR2 YNNKEL (reference sequence). CDR3 length: 17 amino acids. CDR3 residues: CASSQREASGSQETQYF. DNA of the CDR3: TGTGCCAGCAGCCAAAGGGAGGCTAGCGGAAGCCAAGAGACCCAGTACTTC.

V usage is TRBV10-3 and J usage is TRBJ1-6; possibly TRBD1 for D (5 bases). The CDR3 runs to 13 residues. Germline values: CDR1 ENHRY, CDR2 SYGVKD. V lost 9 bases and J lost 9, with 15 bases in between. CDR3 sequence reads: CAIRRAVGSPLHF. CDR3 nucleotides: TGTGCCATTCGCAGGGCCGTGGGTTCACCCCTCCACTTT.

This clonotype came up many times. The chain employs TRBV5-1 and TRBJ2-1; 11 nucleotides match TRBD1. This CDR3 comprises 15 residues. The germline V gene has CDR1 SGHRS and CDR2 YFSETQ. The V segment lost 4 bases and the J segment 7 bases; nucleotides outside the gene matches: 7. The DNA for the CDR3 is TGCGCCAGCAGCGCCGGACAGGGGGCAAGGAATGAGCAGTTCTTC. Amino acids: CASSAGQGARNEQFF.

This clonotype occurred a few times. The chain employs TRBV23-1 and TRBJ2-7; D might be TRBD1 (5 bases). TRBV23-1 carries the ORF label, with uncertain function. V gave up 0 bases and J gave up 3 bases, with 21 bases separating them. This CDR3 is 18 amino acids long. CDR3 sequence reads: CASSQSNWTSRKSYEQYF. The CDR3 DNA reads TGCGCCAGCAGTCAATCCAACTGGACATCAAGAAAAAGCTACGAGCAGTACTTC.

This clonotype was seen a handful of times. This chain uses TRBV20-1 with TRBJ2-5, with 11 bases matching TRBD2. The CDR3 has 14 residues. Germline V gives CDR1 DFQATT, CDR2 SNEGSKA (reference sequence). Losses at the gene ends were 7 bases for V and 0 bases for J; bases not matched to a gene: 4. The CDR3 DNA is TGCAGTGTGGCTAGCGGGGGGTACCAAGAGACCCAGTACTTC. Translating gives CSVASGGYQETQYF.

The chain uses TRBV7-9 and TRBJ2-1; TRBD2 agrees at 10 bases. The V gene end was trimmed by 8 bases and the J gene end by 2 bases; junction bases not matched to a gene: 6. CDR1 SEHNR and CDR2 FQNEAQ come from the germline V gene (reference sequence). The CDR3 runs 15 residues. CDR3 sequence: CASDFTSGAYNEQFF. CDR3 nucleotides: TGTGCCAGCGACTTTACTAGCGGGGCCTACAATGAGCAGTTCTTC.

The chain couples TRBV7-2 to TRBJ2-5; 11 nucleotides align to TRBD2. V gave up 1 base and J gave up 2 bases; unmatched junction bases: 0. The CDR3 is 15 residues long. Per germline, CDR1 SGHTA and CDR2 FQGNSA. Here the CDR3 DNA reads TGTGCCAGCAGCTTAGTAGCGGGGGGGCAAGAGACCCAGTACTTC. It is translated as CASSLVAGGQETQYF.